A single sample is the source of the 32 T cell receptor beta chains below, sequenced in a study of T cells after yellow fever vaccination. TCRdb itself ran the 5' RACE reads through MiXCR, one entry per CDR3 protein. Altogether about 340,000 distinct CDR3 sequences are present, approximately 4.2% being singletons, with the ten largest covering roughly 24%. This sample comprised PBMCs, obtained 5 days after the yellow fever booster vaccination. The origin of the receptors is a man between 18 and 35 years old who received the YFV17D yellow fever vaccine.

In its sample, this clonotype was seen many times. The V gene is TRBV19, the J gene TRBJ1-3; 7 positions agree with TRBD1. The trim removed 6 bases at V and 1 base at J, leaving 3 bases unmatched. From germline, CDR1 is LNHDA and CDR2 SQIVND (reference sequence). The CDR3 is made up of 14 amino acids. In DNA form, the CDR3 reads TGTGCCAGTAGATCGGGACAGTCTGGAAACACCATATATTTT. This codes for CASRSGQSGNTIYF.

This clonotype was seen ten or more times. This chain links TRBV5-6 with TRBJ1-6; a weak D match, TRBD1 (5 bases). V lost 2 bases and J lost 9, with 12 bases in between. Germline loops: CDR1 SGHDT, CDR2 YYEEEE. The CDR3 consists of 14 residues. CDR3 loop: CASSLEGAGSPLHF. CDR3 in DNA: TGTGCCAGCAGCTTAGAAGGGGCTGGTTCACCCCTCCACTTT.

The rearrangement joins TRBV25-1 to TRBJ2-7; D perhaps matches TRBD1 (5 bases). V was shortened by 8 bases and J by 3 bases, with 17 bases between the two germline ends. The CDR3 extends over 14 amino acids. Germline V gives CDR1 MGHDK, CDR2 SYGVNS. Here the CDR3 reads CASATWGSYYEQYF. The CDR3 region has the DNA TGTGCCAGCGCAACATGGGGCAGCTACTACGAGCAGTACTTC.

This clonotype was found a few times. V is TRBV10-3 and J is TRBJ2-1; possibly TRBD2 for D (6 bases). Looked up from germline, CDR1 is ENHRY and CDR2 is SYGVKD. V was trimmed by 0 bases and J by 10 bases, leaving 19 bases between them. This CDR3 is 16 amino acids long. The DNA of the CDR3 is TGTGCCATCAGTGAGTCGACTAGAAGCGAGCGTCGGGAGCAGTTCTTC. This encodes CAISESTRSERREQFF.

At least ten counts were recorded for this clonotype. V and J are TRBV29-1 and TRBJ2-7; perhaps TRBD2 as D (7 bases). There are 14 residues in the CDR3. CDR1 is SQVTM, CDR2 ANQGSEA, per germline. The V gene lost 4 bases and the J gene lost 4 bases, with 17 bases spanning the gap. The CDR3 spells CSVVPAGASYEQYF. DNA of the CDR3: TGCAGCGTTGTCCCTGCGGGGGCGAGTTACGAGCAGTACTTC.

This clonotype was recorded many times. V is TRBV20-1 and J is TRBJ1-1; D gene ambiguous. The CDR3 has 10 residues. V dropped 3 bases and J dropped 10 bases, with 9 bases sitting between them. CDR1 DFQATT and CDR2 SNEGSKA come from the germline V gene (reference sequence). CDR3: CSASAARAFF. CDR3 nucleotide sequence: TGCAGTGCTAGTGCTGCGCGAGCTTTCTTT.

This sequence joins TRBV6-5 and TRBJ1-4; 9 bases agree with TRBD1. The germline CDR1 and CDR2 sequences are MNHEY and SVGAGI. The CDR3 loop spans 16 amino acids. J lost 8 bases, V lost 0 bases, and 7 bases had no gene match. The CDR3 DNA reads as TGTGCCAGCAGTTACTCGAGGACAGGGGTAAAGGAAAAACTGTTTTTT. Its translation is CASSYSRTGVKEKLFF.

In this sample, this clonotype turned up a few times. V and J are TRBV10-3 and TRBJ1-2; 9 bases line up with TRBD1. Germline CDR1 ENHRY, CDR2 SYGVKD. V lost 3 bases, J lost 7 bases, and 15 bases stayed unmatched. This CDR3 comprises 17 residues. Written as DNA, the CDR3 is TGTGCCATCAGTGAAGGGGAAGGGACAGGGCGCGGAGTTGGCTACACCTTC. It yields the protein CAISEGEGTGRGVGYTF.

This clonotype turned up a few times. This chain joins TRBV5-1 and TRBJ1-3, with D possibly being TRBD1 (6 bases). V dropped 3 bases and J dropped 3 bases, with 10 bases sitting between them. CDR1 is SGHRS, CDR2 YFSETQ, per germline. The length of the CDR3 is 14 residues. DNA for the CDR3: TGCGCCAGCAGCTACAGGGATCGTGGAAACACCATATATTTT. Protein product: CASSYRDRGNTIYF.

This clonotype showed up many times. The chain carries TRBV7-9 and TRBJ1-5; possible D gene TRBD1, 6 bases. Germline V gene lookup returns CDR1 SEHNR and CDR2 FQNEAQ (reference sequence). V was pared by 5 bases and J by 3 bases, with 14 bases between. This CDR3 region has 15 residues. The chain's CDR3 is CASSTGGGHNQPQHF. CDR3 coding DNA: TGTGCCAGCAGCACCGGGGGGGGACACAATCAGCCCCAGCATTTT.

This clonotype was seen repeatedly, ten times or more. The chain links TRBV11-2 to TRBJ2-3; D perhaps matches TRBD1 (5 bases). Trimming removed 5 bases at V and 5 bases at J, with 8 bases between. CDR1 and CDR2 (germline): SGHAT, FQNNGV. This CDR3 is built from 12 residues. The CDR3 bases are TGTGCCAGCAGCCGAGACAGAGATACGCAGTATTTT. Its translation: CASSRDRDTQYF. Complete variable domain (other parts from reference TRBV11-2 and TRBJ2-3): EAGVAQSPRYKIIEKRQSVAFWCNPISGHATLYWYQQILGQGPKLLIQFQNNGVVDDSQLPKDRFSAERLKGVDSTLKIQPAKLEDSAVYLCASSRDRDTQYFGPGTRLTVL.

This clonotype was observed a handful of times. The chain combines TRBV5-5 with TRBJ2-7; D is unresolved. This CDR3 spans 14 amino acids. Germline assignment: CDR1 SGHKS and CDR2 YYEKEE (reference sequence). The V end lost 4 bases, the J end lost 1 base, and 12 bases lay between the germline ends. CDR3 region: CASSHPLKSYEQYF. The CDR3 nucleotides are TGTGCCAGCAGCCACCCTTTAAAGTCCTACGAGCAGTACTTC.

The V and J genes are TRBV29-1 and TRBJ2-5, with D perhaps given as TRBD1 or TRBD2 (5 bases each). V was cut by 4 bases and J by 3 bases, with 9 bases left in between. The CDR3 spans 12 residues. Germline loops: CDR1 SQVTM, CDR2 ANQGSEA. CDR3 nucleotides: TGCAGCGTTGGACGGGGCGAAGAGACCCAGTACTTC. It encodes CSVGRGEETQYF.

This clonotype was observed at least ten times. V is TRBV20-1 and J is TRBJ2-7, with 11 bases fitting TRBD2. Germline CDR1 and CDR2: DFQATT and SNEGSKA (reference sequence). V lost 6 bases to trimming and J lost 7 bases; unmatched junction nucleotides: 8. This CDR3 has 13 amino acids. The CDR3 here is CSALGLAELEQYV. CDR3 sequence (DNA): TGCAGTGCGCTGGGACTAGCGGAACTAGAGCAGTACGTC.

The V and J genes are TRBV18 and TRBJ1-1; maybe TRBD1 (6 bases). CDR1 and CDR2 (germline): KGHSH, LQKENI. The V gene lost 4 bases and the J gene lost 4 bases, with 13 bases spanning the gap. The CDR3 loop spans 14 amino acids. The CDR3 protein is CASSRDTRGTEAFF. The CDR3 region has the DNA TGTGCCAGCTCACGGGACACCCGGGGCACTGAAGCTTTCTTT. Using reference TRBV18 and TRBJ1-1 for the parts outside the CDR3, the full variable domain is NAGVMQNPRHLVRRRGQEARLRCSPMKGHSHVYWYRQLPEEGLKFMVYLQKENIIDESGMPKERFSAEFPKEGPSILRIQQVVRGDSAAYFCASSRDTRGTEAFFGQGTRLTVV.

This clonotype was picked up a small number of times. The rearrangement uses TRBV7-6 and TRBJ1-5; TRBD1 agrees at 7 bases. Looked up from germline, CDR1 is SGHVS and CDR2 is FNYEAQ. V lost 5 bases to trimming and J lost 4 bases; unmatched junction nucleotides: 8. The CDR3 spans 15 residues. This CDR3 is CASSLKTGLNQPQHF. The CDR3 coding sequence is TGTGCCAGCAGCCTAAAGACAGGGTTGAATCAGCCCCAGCATTTT.

This clonotype was counted ten times or more. The J gene is TRBJ2-2, the V gene TRBV5-1; no clear D. The germline V gene has CDR1 SGHRS and CDR2 YFSETQ. Trimming took 0 bases from V and 0 from J, leaving 9 bases between them. The CDR3 is 16 amino acids. The CDR3 spells CASSLGANANTGELFF. In DNA, the CDR3 is TGCGCCAGCAGCTTGGGTGCAAACGCGAACACCGGGGAGCTGTTTTTT.

J is TRBJ2-6 and V is TRBV19; D call uncertain. In germline, CDR1 is LNHDA, CDR2 SQIVND (reference sequence). With 6 bases removed from V and 1 base from J, the gap between germline ends came to 16 bases. This CDR3 contains 17 residues. The CDR3 coding sequence is TGTGCCAGTAGCCCCGGGTGGGAAGGTTCTGGGGCCAACGTCCTGACTTTC. Translated, it gives CASSPGWEGSGANVLTF.

This clonotype was found a few times. CDR3 loop: CASSPIGVLRPNEQFF. The DNA for the CDR3 is TGTGCCAGCAGCCCCATCGGGGTCCTCCGGCCCAATGAGCAGTTCTTC. The V call is TRBV7-9, the J call TRBJ2-1; maybe TRBD2 (5 bases). Germline-derived CDR1 and CDR2 are SEHNR and FQNEAQ (reference sequence). The V and J ends lost 5 bases and 6 bases respectively, with 20 bases between them. The CDR3 covers 16 residues.

The chain combines TRBV6-1 with TRBJ2-3, with D tentatively TRBD2 (5 bases). Per the germline V gene, CDR1 is MNHNS and CDR2 is SASEGT. The length of the CDR3 is 14 residues. Trimming cost V 8 bases and J 0 bases, with 12 bases left between them. CDR3 residues: CASGVRGSTDTQYF. CDR3 in DNA: TGTGCCAGCGGGGTCCGGGGAAGCACAGATACGCAGTATTTT.

This clonotype was observed a few times. This chain uses TRBV5-6 with TRBJ1-3; D not certain. Trimming cost V 5 bases and J 5 bases, with 14 bases left between them. Germline CDR1 and CDR2: SGHDT and YYEEEE. The CDR3 has 14 residues. In DNA, the CDR3 is TGTGCCAGCAGGGGAGCGGGGTCAAGAAACACCATATATTTT. This codes for CASRGAGSRNTIYF. The full variable domain, its missing parts supplied by reference TRBV5-6 and TRBJ1-3, is DAGVTQSPTHLIKTRGQQVTLRCSPKSGHDTVSWYQQALGQGPQFIFQYYEEEERQRGNFPDRFSGHQFPNYSSELNVNALLLGDSALYLCASRGAGSRNTIYFGEGSWLTVV.

There are a few counts of this clonotype. V gene TRBV6-5 combines with J gene TRBJ2-5; D might be TRBD2 (7 bases). The V end was cut by 6 bases, the J end by 5 bases, with 13 bases between. The CDR3 covers 13 residues. Germline V lookup: CDR1 MNHEY, CDR2 SVGAGI. CDR3 DNA: TGTGCCAGCAGAGGGGGGGTTATCGAGACCCAGTACTTC. Translating it yields CASRGGVIETQYF.

In its sample, this clonotype was seen many times. The rearrangement links TRBV6-5 to TRBJ1-1, with D tentatively TRBD1 (5 bases). V was cut by 6 bases and J by 4 bases, with 12 bases left in between. This CDR3 has 13 amino acids. Germline assignment: CDR1 MNHEY and CDR2 SVGAGI. CDR3: CASSPTGFTEAFF. The CDR3 nucleotides are TGTGCCAGCAGCCCCACAGGATTCACTGAAGCTTTCTTT.

This clonotype occurred many times. V gene TRBV27 combines with J gene TRBJ1-6, with TRBD1 matching over 8 bases. Looked up from germline, CDR1 is MNHEY and CDR2 is SMNVEV (reference sequence). The CDR3 contains 17 residues. Losses at the gene ends were 6 bases for V and 0 bases for J; bases not matched to a gene: 7. CDR3 DNA sequence: TGTGCCAGCAGCCTGGGGACAGGTAGCTCCTATAATTCACCCCTCCACTTT. Translation: CASSLGTGSSYNSPLHF.

The chain combines TRBV21-1 with TRBJ1-1; TRBD1 is the table's D call, not checked against the DNA. TRBV21-1 is a pseudogene. The CDR3 consists of 16 residues. The CDR3 bases are TGTGCCAGCAGCAAAATCCCTGCCGGGTCCCACACTGAAGCTTTCTTT. Residues: CASSKIPAGSHTEAFF.

There are many counts of this clonotype. The chain joins TRBV5-5 to TRBJ2-4, with 7 nucleotides matching TRBD1. Germline lookup yields CDR1 SGHKS and CDR2 YYEKEE (reference sequence). This CDR3 spans 16 amino acids. V trimming: 2 bases; J trimming: 0 bases; junction bases outside the gene matches: 5. The CDR3 sequence: CASSFRTGLAKNIQYF. CDR3 bases: TGTGCCAGCAGCTTCAGGACAGGACTAGCCAAAAACATTCAGTACTTC.

The CDR3 here is CASSMSREETQYF. In DNA form, the CDR3 reads TGTGCCAGTAGTATGAGCAGGGAGGAGACCCAGTACTTC. This sequence joins TRBV19 and TRBJ2-5; D is tentatively TRBD1 or TRBD2 (5 bases each). The V gene lost 3 bases and the J gene lost 5 bases, with 10 bases spanning the gap. The CDR3 covers 13 residues. Germline values: CDR1 LNHDA, CDR2 SQIVND (reference sequence).

Only a few counts were recorded for this clonotype. V usage is TRBV10-3 and J usage is TRBJ1-1, with TRBD1 as a possible D gene (6 bases). In germline, CDR1 is ENHRY, CDR2 SYGVKD. Trimming cost V 6 bases and J 7 bases, with 15 bases left between them. The CDR3 length is 13 residues. CDR3 sequence reads: CAISRDTQVEAFF. CDR3 nucleotide sequence: TGTGCCATCAGCAGGGACACCCAGGTTGAAGCTTTCTTT.

Comments on this clonotype: Germline and junction disagree at one end, which may indicate a read error. J is TRBJ2-7 and V is TRBV6-5; TRBD1 agrees at 10 bases. This CDR3 spans 12 amino acids. Germline loops: CDR1 MNHEY, CDR2 SVGAGI. The CDR3 coding sequence is TGTGCCAGCAGTACGCGGACAGGGGGGTTTTTCTTC. This gives the protein CASSTRTGGFFF.

This clonotype was observed many times. V is TRBV4-3 and J is TRBJ2-1; 7 nucleotides align to TRBD1. CDR1 and CDR2 (germline): LGHNA, YSLEER. CDR3 length: 15 residues. V shed 4 bases, J shed 6 bases, and the junction held 9 bases outside the gene matches. The CDR3 DNA is TGCGCCAGCAGCCGGAGTCTCCGGGACAGCAATGAGCAGTTCTTC. Translating it yields CASSRSLRDSNEQFF.

This rearrangement joins TRBV6-6 to TRBJ2-2; 10 positions match TRBD2. V shed 8 bases, J shed 5 bases, and the junction held 5 bases outside the gene matches. The germline V gene has CDR1 MNHNY and CDR2 SVGAGI (reference sequence). This CDR3 is 14 amino acids long. The CDR3 DNA is TGTGCCAGCGGGCTAGCGGGGGTGACCGGGGAGCTGTTTTTT. It translates to CASGLAGVTGELFF.

The chain links TRBV6-5 to TRBJ1-1; D is possibly TRBD1 (5 bases). Trimming took off 2 bases at V and 2 bases at J, with 12 bases between the two ends. This CDR3 has 15 amino acids. The germline V gene encodes CDR1 MNHEY and CDR2 SVGAGI. The CDR3 sequence: CASSYGGGPNTEAFF. CDR3 in DNA: TGTGCCAGCAGTTACGGGGGGGGACCTAACACTGAAGCTTTCTTT.